The subject of this entry is one T cell receptor beta chain. Its antigen is unknown. Within one base of it there is no much larger clone, and no base qualities were kept. This specimen belongs to a study of Ad26.COV2.S vaccination and SARS-CoV-2 variants (dated by TCRdb to the early 2020s). Study-wide context: TCRbeta repertoire sequencing served as the tool for gauging how specific and how broad the SARS-CoV-2-reactive T cell receptors were following Ad26.COV2.S vaccination. The TCR-sequenced set comprised approximately 32 samples: 19 Ad26.COV2.S vaccine recipients, 5 placebo recipients and 8 SARS-CoV-2 convalescent individuals. General findings and caveats noted by the study authors: Compared with placebo recipients, Ad26.COV2.S recipients showed higher spike-specific TCR breadth (P = 0.0014). The authors noted that the TCR breadth and depth analyses may have underestimated total T cell responses. Vaccine and placebo recipients had comparable non-spike TCR breadth, which fits with the vaccine containing only spike. After vaccination, spike-specific CD8+ and CD4+ T cell responses were reported to show substantial breadth.

Interpreted using the paper, the time point label stands for: individuals recovered from natural SARS-CoV-2 infection. The germline V and J ends show losses of 5 bases and 4 bases respectively, and no gene match explains 7 bases of the junction. CDR1 and CDR2 (SEHNR, FQNEAQ) derive from the germline V gene (reference sequence). The CDR3, cysteine through phenylalanine, is 16 amino acids long. The entry retains the CDR3 DNA only, 48 bases that are in frame from base 1. The immunoSEQ Assay was used to sequence TCRbeta CDR3 regions. After extraction, genomic DNA underwent amplification by bias-controlled multiplex PCR, followed by high-throughput sequencing. The paper's processing steps were these. Collapsing and filtering of sequences were performed to quantify the absolute abundance of each unique TCRbeta CDR3 region. T cell fraction was estimated by normalizing TCRbeta template counts to usable DNA, which was measured by amplifying reference genes present in all nucleated cells. Repertoire TCRs were annotated as SARS-CoV-2-specific when V gene, CDR3 amino acid sequence and J gene were exactly matched to a known reactive TCR set. MIRA supplied the reference SARS-CoV-2 TCR set, which was filtered for enrichment in COVID-19-positive ImmuneCODE repertoires so that public or cross-reactive TCRs were removed. Drawing on the MIRA antigens, annotated TCRs were analysed further at the level of specific ORF or position within ORF. Breadth was defined as the number of annotated unique rearrangements divided by the total number of unique productive rearrangements, and depth was defined as the summed frequency of the annotated unique rearrangements. TCR breadth was compared between groups using two-sided Wilcoxon rank-sum tests. The clones in this table, taken by TCRdb from immuneACCESS, are in-frame only. Not every clone is retained; where verified, under half of the shortfall comes from an unresolved V gene, and the cause of the rest is unknown. The V and J calls and clone size were taken over from that table, and D and trimming were inferred from the DNA. The sample profile shows about 350,000 clones; 90% to 95% of them were found once. Of the sample, roughly 3.9% falls within the top ten clones.

The V and J genes are TRBV7-9 and TRBJ2-6; TRBD2 matches 8 bases in the middle. This receptor was obtained from a human donor who had recovered from COVID-19. The sequences come from peripheral blood, collected after recovery from COVID-19. The CDR3 in this case is CASSARRGAGANVLTF. The nucleotide sequence is TGTGCCAGCAGCGCCCGGCGGGGGGCCGGGGCCAACGTCCTGACTTTC. Supplemented by the reference TRBV7-9 and TRBJ2-6 proteins around the CDR3, the complete variable domain is DTGVSQNPRHKITKRGQNVTFRCDPISEHNRLYWYRQTLGQGPEFLTYFQNEAQLEKSRLLSDRFSAERPKGSFSTLEIQRTEQGDSAMYLCASSARRGAGANVLTFGAGSRLTVL.